Included here is one TCR beta chain sequence, with context. Its antigen is as yet unknown. The record originates from a study of T cell repertoires in aging, cancer and after chemotherapy. Study as a whole: Six age groups, ranging from 30 or younger to 70 or older, included the donors. Paired samples before and after chemotherapy came from glioblastoma patients receiving temozolomide-based therapy.

A mixed TRB-A/B primer pool amplified rearranged TRB by multiplex touch-down PCR. TCRdb re-derived calls from the multiplex PCR reads in MiXCR, one entry per CDR3 protein. The top ten clones hold 55% to 70% of a sample with thousands of distinct CDR3 sequences, approximately 20% of them seen once. The CDR3 contains 15 residues. V was shortened by 0 bases and J by 3 bases, with 9 bases between the two germline ends. Germline loops: CDR1 MNHEY, CDR2 SVGEGT. General observations from the study: Compared with age-matched healthy donors, untreated hematological or solid cancer patients showed higher blood TCR clonality. In each cancer cohort, median generation probability increased across chemotherapy, suggesting thymic output rebounded.

TCR beta rearrangements were amplified from peripheral blood genomic DNA. The chain carries TRBV6-2 or TRBV6-3 and TRBJ1-5, with a tentative D call TRBD1 (5 bases). The TCR originated in a human donor with a solid tumor. The sample consisted of blood. The DNA for the CDR3 is TGTGCCAGCAGTTACTCACGGGGGGACAATCAGCCCCAGCATTTT. This encodes CASSYSRGDNQPQHF.